The next 28 T cell receptor beta chains were all read from a single sample in a study of blood T cells in healthy people across ages. The authors ran a second PCR of about 6 to 12 cycles using a sample-barcoded 5' primer and a J-beta primer mix. MiXCR, applied by TCRdb to the 5' RACE reads, yields one record per CDR3 protein. Of fewer than 2 million distinct CDR3 sequences listed, about two fifths are singletons. Sequencing input: blood. These receptors all stem from a human donor in good health.

This CDR3 is CASSHPTGEGYGYTF. The CDR3, as DNA: TGTGCCAGCAGCCACCCCACAGGGGAGGGGTATGGCTACACCTTC. The chain couples TRBV3-1 to TRBJ1-2, with 7 bases fitting TRBD1. The trim removed 3 bases at V and 5 bases at J, leaving 9 bases unmatched. CDR1 is LGHDT and CDR2 is YNNKEL in the germline V gene (reference sequence). The CDR3 length is 15 residues.

This clonotype came up a few times. CDR3 protein: CSVWDQVDTQYF. For the CDR3, the DNA is TGCAGCGTCTGGGACCAGGTAGATACGCAGTATTTT. The rearrangement uses TRBV29-1 and TRBJ2-3; D is perhaps TRBD1 or TRBD2 (5 bases each). Between the trimmed V and J ends, which lost 6 bases and 5 bases, there was a span of 12 bases. CDR3 length: 12 amino acids. CDR1 is SQVTM and CDR2 is ANQGSEA in the germline V gene.

Written as DNA, the CDR3 is TGTGCCACCAGTGAGGCCACGACTGATTACGAGCAGTACTTC. Translation: CATSEATTDYEQYF. The rearrangement joins TRBV24-1 to TRBJ2-5; D ambiguous. The DNA end is a closer match to TRBJ2-7, so the J assignment may be wrong. The CDR3 contains 14 residues. From germline, CDR1 is KGHDR and CDR2 SFDVKD.

The V and J genes are TRBV4-2 and TRBJ2-1; 10 bases align to TRBD2. V lost 1 base, J lost 6 bases, and 6 bases stayed unmatched. CDR1 LGHNA and CDR2 YNFKEQ come from the germline V gene. The CDR3 runs to 16 residues. The CDR3 loop is CASSQGERGGFNEQFF. The CDR3 nucleotides are TGTGCCAGCAGCCAAGGGGAGCGGGGGGGGTTCAATGAGCAGTTCTTC.

V usage is TRBV7-3 and J usage is TRBJ2-1, with D unresolved. V was trimmed by 0 bases and J by 6 bases, leaving 18 bases between them. Germline V gene lookup returns CDR1 SGHTA and CDR2 FQGTGA. The CDR3 contains 17 residues. The CDR3 DNA reads TGTGCCAGCAGCTTAACCTGGCAAGCAGGCCCGGTCAATGAGCAGTTCTTC. Residues: CASSLTWQAGPVNEQFF.

This clonotype occurred a few times. V is TRBV4-3 and J is TRBJ2-5; 10 bases are a match to TRBD2. Looked up from germline, CDR1 is LGHNA and CDR2 is YSLEER. The V and J ends lost 1 base and 2 bases, in that order; junction bases with no gene match: 4. The CDR3 runs 16 residues. In DNA, the CDR3 is TGCGCCAGCAGCCAAGCGGCTAGCGGGGGTCAAGAGACCCAGTACTTC. Its translation: CASSQAASGGQETQYF.

In its sample, this clonotype was seen a few times. The rearrangement joins TRBV20-1 to TRBJ2-5; D ambiguous. CDR1 and CDR2 from the germline V gene are DFQATT and SNEGSKA (reference sequence). V lost 0 bases, J lost 11 bases, and 16 bases lay in between. The CDR3 runs to 13 residues. CDR3 protein: CSARDASSVEQYF. The CDR3 DNA sequence: TGCAGTGCTAGAGACGCTAGTTCGGTTGAGCAGTACTTC.

This clonotype showed up just a few times. The chain joins TRBV27 to TRBJ1-1, with D perhaps matching TRBD1 (5 bases). This CDR3 contains 14 residues. V lost 7 bases and J lost 4, with 16 bases in between. CDR1 MNHEY and CDR2 SMNVEV come from the germline V gene (reference sequence). CDR3 DNA sequence: TGTGCCAGCACTCCCGCGGGGGTTGGCACTGAAGCTTTCTTT. This gives the protein CASTPAGVGTEAFF.

As to this clonotype: A much larger clone is a single base away; this may be a read error. The V and J genes are TRBV7-2 and TRBJ2-7; D is unresolved. CDR1 is SGHTA and CDR2 is FQGNSA in the germline V gene. This CDR3 has 12 residues. V was pared by 7 bases and J by 0 bases, with 7 bases between. The CDR3 loop is CASNPHSYEQYF. For the CDR3, the DNA is TGTGCCAGCAACCCCCACTCCTACGAGCAGTACTTC.

The J gene is TRBJ2-4, the V gene TRBV4-2; D may be TRBD1 (6 bases). The J call is doubtful: the DNA matches TRBJ2-7 better. This CDR3 spans 16 amino acids. Germline values: CDR1 LGHNA, CDR2 YNFKEQ. CDR3 nucleotide sequence: TGTGCCAGCAGCCAAGATCCCGGGCAGGGGAACTACGAGCAGTACTTC. It is translated as CASSQDPGQGNYEQYF.

The chain has TRBV27 and TRBJ2-3; 15 bases agree with TRBD2. From germline, CDR1 is MNHEY and CDR2 SMNVEV (reference sequence). Germline trimming cut 5 bases from V and 0 bases from J; bases unmatched to any gene: 9. The CDR3 has 19 residues. CDR3 sequence (DNA): TGTGCCAGCAGTCGAGGACTAGCGGGGGGGTTTATCAGCACAGATACGCAGTATTTT. Its translation: CASSRGLAGGFISTDTQYF.

This chain connects TRBV4-2 to TRBJ2-5, with 11 nucleotides matching TRBD2. With 0 bases clipped from V and 2 bases from J, the junction kept 2 bases outside the gene matches. From germline, CDR1 is LGHNA and CDR2 YNFKEQ. The CDR3 consists of 16 residues. The DNA of the CDR3 is TGTGCCAGCAGCCAAGAACTAGCGGGGGCGCAAGAGACCCAGTACTTC. Translating gives CASSQELAGAQETQYF.

CDR3 in amino acids: CASSQDFGLTNYGYTF. The CDR3 bases are TGTGCCAGCAGCCAAGATTTTGGGCTCACGAACTATGGCTACACCTTC. The rearrangement joins TRBV4-2 to TRBJ1-2, with D uncertain. The CDR3 loop spans 16 amino acids. Germline CDR1 LGHNA, CDR2 YNFKEQ. Deletions cut 0 bases from V and 2 bases from J, with 13 bases between.

This clonotype was detected a few times. The rearrangement joins TRBV27 to TRBJ1-2; perhaps TRBD1 as D (6 bases). The V end was cut by 3 bases, the J end by 10 bases, with 12 bases between. Looked up from germline, CDR1 is MNHEY and CDR2 is SMNVEV (reference sequence). This CDR3 has 12 amino acids. CDR3 in amino acids: CASSFGGRPYTF. In DNA form, the CDR3 reads TGTGCCAGCAGTTTCGGGGGGCGACCCTACACCTTC.

This clonotype was seen a few times. The genes are TRBV7-8 and TRBJ2-4; 10 nucleotides match TRBD2. Near its end, the DNA agrees better with TRBJ2-7, so the J call may be wrong. The CDR3 extends over 15 amino acids. From germline, CDR1 is SGHVS and CDR2 FQNEAQ. In DNA, the CDR3 is TGTGCCAGCAGCCACCAAGTGACTAGCGGGTACGAGCAGTACTTC. Protein sequence: CASSHQVTSGYEQYF.

This clonotype was seen a few times. The chain employs TRBV12-3 or TRBV12-4 and TRBJ2-7; D may match TRBD1 or TRBD2 (5 bases each). The V and J ends lost 5 bases and 10 bases respectively, with 27 bases between them. This CDR3 contains 16 residues. CDR3 amino acids: CASSPARDRPRIDQYF. CDR3 bases: TGTGCCAGCAGTCCAGCGAGGGACCGCCCCAGGATTGACCAGTACTTC.

The rearrangement links TRBV6-5 to TRBJ1-2; D possibly corresponds to TRBD1 (5 bases). The CDR3 length is 13 residues. V lost 2 bases to trimming and J lost 7 bases, with 11 bases between them. CDR1 is MNHEY, CDR2 SVGAGI, per germline. CDR3: CASSYGAAGGYTF. CDR3 DNA sequence: TGTGCCAGCAGTTACGGGGCCGCGGGTGGCTACACCTTC.

The CDR3 sequence is CASSQGVVVGYNEQFF. CDR3 bases: TGTGCCAGCAGCCAAGGGGTGGTAGTGGGCTACAATGAGCAGTTCTTC. This chain links TRBV14 with TRBJ2-1; D gene uncertain. The CDR3 covers 16 residues. V was trimmed by 1 base and J by 3 bases, leaving 13 bases between them. Germline values: CDR1 SGHDN, CDR2 FVKESK.

The sample holds a few counts of this clonotype. This chain connects TRBV7-8 to TRBJ2-3; 13 bases fit TRBD2. Per germline, CDR1 SGHVS and CDR2 FQNEAQ. The J segment lost 2 bases and the V segment lost 5 bases, leaving 7 bases of the junction unmatched. This CDR3 comprises 17 residues. The CDR3, as DNA: TGTGCCAGCAGCATCGGACTAGCGGGGGTAATCACAGATACGCAGTATTTT. Its protein is CASSIGLAGVITDTQYF.

J is TRBJ1-5 and V is TRBV6-2 or TRBV6-3, with D uncertain. Germline V CDR1 and CDR2: MNHEY, SVGEGT. V dropped 6 bases and J dropped 9 bases, with 15 bases sitting between them. There are 13 residues in the CDR3. CDR3 sequence (DNA): TGTGCCAGCAGCCCTCTAATAAAGGGGCCCCAGCATTTT. Its protein is CASSPLIKGPQHF.

The J gene is TRBJ1-2, the V gene TRBV29-1, with D uncertain. Trimming took off 3 bases at V and 0 bases at J, with 11 bases between the two ends. This CDR3 is 14 amino acids long. The V gene's germline CDR1 is SQVTM and CDR2 ANQGSEA. The CDR3 spells CSVETPLSNYGYTF. The CDR3 DNA sequence: TGCAGCGTTGAGACACCACTTTCTAACTATGGCTACACCTTC.

This clonotype has just a few counts. The V gene is TRBV9, the J gene TRBJ1-2, with TRBD1 identical over 8 bases. This CDR3 contains 15 residues. Germline V gene lookup returns CDR1 SGDLS and CDR2 YYNGEE. The junction had 7 bases not matched to a gene; V was cut back by 3 bases and J by 3 bases. The CDR3 region has the DNA TGTGCCAGCAGCGATAGAGGACAGGGCTACTATGGCTACACCTTC. Amino acid sequence: CASSDRGQGYYGYTF.

This clonotype was detected a few times. V gene TRBV7-2 combines with J gene TRBJ2-7, with 9 bases lining up with TRBD2. J gave up 3 bases and V 2 bases, and 2 bases lay outside the gene matches. The CDR3 length is 14 residues. The V gene's germline CDR1 is SGHTA and CDR2 FQGNSA. In DNA, the CDR3 is TGTGCCAGCAGCTTACAGCGGGGGGTCTACGAGCAGTACTTC. Translated, it gives CASSLQRGVYEQYF.

The chain uses TRBV6-6 and TRBJ2-7; D is unclear. The tail of the sequence fits TRBJ2-5 better, so the J call may be wrong. CDR3 size: 14 residues. Per the germline V gene, CDR1 is MNHNY and CDR2 is SVGAGI (reference sequence). CDR3 nucleotides: TGTGCCAGCAGTTACCCAAATGAGGAAGAGACCCAGTACTTC. Translated, it gives CASSYPNEEETQYF.

This clonotype has at least ten counts. V is TRBV7-2 and J is TRBJ2-3; 9 bases line up with TRBD2. The germline V gene encodes CDR1 SGHTA and CDR2 FQGNSA. V was pared by 3 bases and J by 0 bases, with 4 bases of the junction left unmatched. The CDR3 runs 16 residues. The CDR3 DNA sequence: TGTGCCAGCAGCTTGGCTAGCGGGGCCAGCACAGATACGCAGTATTTT. This translates into CASSLASGASTDTQYF.

In this sample, this clonotype turned up a few times. V gene TRBV11-2 combines with J gene TRBJ2-1; TRBD1 might be the D (5 bases). The germline V gene has CDR1 SGHAT and CDR2 FQNNGV. V gave up 1 base and J gave up 0 bases, with 16 bases separating them. The CDR3 length is 18 residues. The chain's CDR3 is CASSLARGQMSSYNEQFF. The CDR3 nucleotides are TGTGCCAGCAGCTTAGCCCGAGGACAAATGAGCTCCTACAATGAGCAGTTCTTC.

This clonotype has just a few counts. The J gene is TRBJ2-5, the V gene TRBV6-5, with 7 nucleotides matching TRBD1. V was pared by 6 bases and J by 0 bases, with 4 bases of the junction left unmatched. CDR3 length: 14 residues. Germline CDR1 and CDR2: MNHEY and SVGAGI. In DNA, the CDR3 is TGTGCCAGCAGCCAGACAGGGAACCAAGAGACCCAGTACTTC. Its translation is CASSQTGNQETQYF.

CDR3 bases: TGCGCCAGCAGCAAACGTGGGGAGGCCCATGAGCAGTTCTTC. This codes for CASSKRGEAHEQFF. The rearrangement uses TRBV4-3 and TRBJ2-1; TRBD2 is a possible D gene (6 bases). Per germline, CDR1 LGHNA and CDR2 YSLEER. V shed 5 bases and J shed 8 bases, with 16 bases lying between them. This CDR3 has 14 amino acids.